The 18 T cell receptor beta chains listed next were all sequenced from one sample in a study of blood T cell repertoires in COVID-19. The protocol was immunoSEQ multiplex PCR, while the TCRdb copy is restricted to in-frame clones and leaves out a portion. The repertoire consists of 99,000 or so clones, with around 81% occurring once and the leading ten covering roughly 9.4%. The sequenced sample was peripheral blood. The receptors come from a woman aged 70-85 years with acute or convalescent COVID-19.

This chain links TRBV4-3 with TRBJ1-5; tentatively, D is TRBD1 (6 bases). Trimming left V 0 bases short and J 0 bases short, with 9 bases between. The CDR3 sequence is 16 residues long. Germline V CDR1 and CDR2: LGHNA, YSLEER. The CDR3 DNA follows: TGCGCCAGCAGCCAAGATGCAGGGGATAGCAATCAGCCCCAGCATTTT. This gives the protein CASSQDAGDSNQPQHF.

This clone has only a few counts. V gene TRBV4-3 combines with J gene TRBJ2-7; possibly TRBD1 for D (6 bases). Trimming removed 0 bases at V and 3 bases at J, with 9 bases between. There are 14 residues in the CDR3. CDR1 is LGHNA, CDR2 YSLEER, per germline. The CDR3 sequence is CASSQESQGYEQYF. DNA for the CDR3: TGCGCCAGCAGCCAAGAGTCACAGGGCTACGAGCAGTACTTC.

This sequence joins TRBV7-9 and TRBJ1-2; D not certain. Trimming took off 3 bases at V and 4 bases at J, with 9 bases between the two ends. The V gene's germline CDR1 is SEHNR and CDR2 FQNEAQ (reference sequence). This CDR3 contains 13 residues. CDR3 region: CASSLGLSYGYTF. CDR3 DNA sequence: TGTGCCAGCAGCTTGGGCTTATCCTATGGCTACACCTTC.

The chain uses TRBV7-2 and TRBJ1-5; D is uncertain. The V gene's germline CDR1 is SGHTA and CDR2 FQGNSA. V lost 1 base and J 2 bases, leaving 9 bases between the germline ends. The CDR3 runs to 15 residues. As DNA, the CDR3 is TGTGCCAGCAGCTTAGGGGCCGGGGGCAATCAGCCCCAGCATTTT. Amino acid sequence: CASSLGAGGNQPQHF.

This rearrangement joins TRBV7-3 to TRBJ2-3; D might be TRBD2 (5 bases). Trimming removed 2 bases from V and 0 bases from J, with 9 bases in between. The CDR3 sequence is 15 residues long. The germline V gene has CDR1 SGHTA and CDR2 FQGTGA. CDR3 sequence reads: CASSLGSGSTDTQYF. Here the CDR3 DNA reads TGTGCCAGCAGCTTAGGATCGGGGAGCACAGATACGCAGTATTTT.

The chain carries TRBV5-4 and TRBJ2-1; 8 bases match TRBD1. This CDR3 spans 14 amino acids. Germline CDR1 reads SGHNT; CDR2 reads YYREEE (reference sequence). The V segment lost 5 bases and the J segment 7 bases; nucleotides outside the gene matches: 8. The CDR3 DNA sequence: TGTGCCAGCAGTTTTGGACAGGGAACGAATGAGCAGTTCTTC. Its translation is CASSFGQGTNEQFF.

This clone occurred once. The chain has TRBV27 and TRBJ1-5; D perhaps matches TRBD1 (5 bases). The germline CDR1 and CDR2 sequences are MNHEY and SMNVEV (reference sequence). V dropped 3 bases and J dropped 9 bases, with 15 bases sitting between them. This CDR3 is built from 14 residues. The CDR3 sequence: CASSFSGTIRPQHF. The CDR3 DNA reads as TGTGCCAGCAGTTTTTCGGGGACTATACGGCCCCAGCATTTT.

This chain connects TRBV7-2 to TRBJ1-6; TRBD1 matches 7 bases. CDR3 length: 14 residues. V trimming: 3 bases; J trimming: 5 bases; junction bases outside the gene matches: 1. Germline V lookup: CDR1 SGHTA, CDR2 FQGNSA. The CDR3 region is CASSLDRNNSPLHF. In DNA, the CDR3 is TGTGCCAGCAGCTTGGACAGGAATAATTCACCCCTCCACTTT.

The chain carries TRBV7-3 and TRBJ2-1, with 11 positions matching TRBD2. J was trimmed by 3 bases and V by 3 bases; bases with no gene match: 4. The CDR3 length is 16 residues. Per germline, CDR1 SGHTA and CDR2 FQGTGA. CDR3 DNA: TGTGCCAGCAGCTTGGTAGCGGGAGGGGGCTACAATGAGCAGTTCTTC. Its protein is CASSLVAGGGYNEQFF.

This clone was seen a single time. This chain uses TRBV7-8 with TRBJ1-2, with TRBD1 identical over 7 bases. CDR3 length: 16 amino acids. Trimming at V came to 2 bases and at J to 6 bases, leaving 12 bases not matched to a gene. Germline assignment: CDR1 SGHVS and CDR2 FQNEAQ. Here the CDR3 reads CASSLREGTDRDGYTF. The CDR3 DNA is TGTGCCAGCAGCTTAAGAGAAGGGACCGACAGGGATGGCTACACCTTC.

This clone was observed a few times. V and J are TRBV30 and TRBJ1-2; D is possibly TRBD1 (6 bases). This CDR3 has 12 residues. Between the trimmed V and J ends, which lost 1 base and 8 bases, there was a span of 11 bases. Germline assignment: CDR1 GTSNPN and CDR2 SVGIG (reference sequence). The CDR3 spells CAWSAGQPGYTF. The CDR3 DNA reads as TGTGCCTGGAGTGCCGGACAGCCCGGCTACACCTTC.

This rearrangement joins TRBV7-6 to TRBJ2-2; D is ambiguous. The CDR3 runs to 18 residues. V was pared by 0 bases and J by 0 bases, with 14 bases between. The germline V gene has CDR1 SGHVS and CDR2 FNYEAQ. The CDR3 DNA reads TGTGCCAGCAGCTTAGCGGCGGCAGCTCCAACGAACACCGGGGAGCTGTTTTTT. Translated: CASSLAAAAPTNTGELFF. The full variable domain, with the rest looked up from reference TRBV7-6 and TRBJ2-2, is GAGVSQSPRYKVTKRGQDVALRCDPISGHVSLYWYRQALGQGPEFLTYFNYEAQQDKSGLPNDRFSAERPEGSISTLTIQRTEQRDSAMYRCASSLAAAAPTNTGELFFGEGSRLTVL.

The gene calls are TRBV7-6 and TRBJ1-1; 9 bases fit TRBD1. Looked up from germline, CDR1 is SGHVS and CDR2 is FNYEAQ. V was pared by 1 base and J by 0 bases, with 6 bases of the junction left unmatched. The CDR3 consists of 17 residues. In nucleotides, the CDR3 is TGTGCCAGCAGCTTAGGATACGGGACAGGGTTGAACACTGAAGCTTTCTTT. Its translation: CASSLGYGTGLNTEAFF.

The J gene is TRBJ1-1, the V gene TRBV18; 7 bases agree with TRBD1. Trimming removed 1 base from V and 1 base from J; junction bases left unmatched: 3. Germline values: CDR1 KGHSH, CDR2 LQKENI. The CDR3 extends over 15 amino acids. Here the CDR3 reads CASSPQTGKNTEAFF. DNA for the CDR3: TGTGCCAGCTCACCACAGACAGGGAAGAACACTGAAGCTTTCTTT.

V and J are TRBV7-2 and TRBJ1-5, with 9 bases identical to TRBD1. V lost 4 bases and J lost 6; bases outside the gene matches: 7. The length of the CDR3 is 15 residues. The germline V gene encodes CDR1 SGHTA and CDR2 FQGNSA. Here the CDR3 reads CASSYRTGESQPQHF. The DNA of the CDR3 is TGTGCCAGCAGCTACCGGACAGGGGAGTCTCAGCCCCAGCATTTT.

This chain uses TRBV27 with TRBJ1-1; 9 bases align to TRBD1. The CDR3 extends over 13 amino acids. Germline V gene lookup returns CDR1 MNHEY and CDR2 SMNVEV (reference sequence). With 3 bases clipped from V and 5 bases from J, the junction kept 1 base outside the gene matches. The CDR3 spells CASSFGTGTEAFF. CDR3 in DNA: TGTGCCAGCAGTTTTGGGACAGGGACTGAAGCTTTCTTT.

This clone qualifies as medium-sized (0.01 to 0.1%). The rearrangement links TRBV6-5 to TRBJ2-7, with 8 positions matching TRBD1. The CDR3 consists of 15 residues. The V gene's germline CDR1 is MNHEY and CDR2 SVGAGI. The V gene end was trimmed by 2 bases and the J gene end by 1 base; junction bases not matched to a gene: 4. The CDR3 DNA sequence: TGTGCCAGCAGTTACCGACAGGGGCGATCCTACGAGCAGTACTTC. Translating it yields CASSYRQGRSYEQYF.

The J gene is TRBJ1-6, the V gene TRBV30, with D maybe TRBD1 (5 bases). The CDR3 totals 12 residues. CDR1 is GTSNPN, CDR2 SVGIG, per germline (reference sequence). Deletions cut 0 bases from V and 9 bases from J, with 6 bases between. CDR3 sequence reads: CAWSVGGSPLHF. The CDR3 bases are TGTGCCTGGAGTGTGGGGGGTTCACCCCTCCACTTT.